Each of the 11 T cell receptor beta chains below was sequenced from the same sample in a study of T-cell memory formation after mild COVID-19 (dated by TCRdb to the early 2020s). The library was prepared using 5' RACE. The run used an Illumina NovaSeq 6000. TCRdb cleaned the public reads at Q25 with fastp, built clones with MiXCR and kept in-frame beta chains. A single entry per CDR3 protein holds the most common genes and DNA from its merged rows. The sample includes just over 150,000 distinct CDR3 sequences, with 31% observed a single time. 12% of the sample is taken by the ten largest. Sequenced: PBMCs or a T cell subset sorted from them (not recorded which). All receptors come from an adult woman who had mild COVID-19 (a few samples of this study predate the infection). The sample titles of this study are shuffled in the database, so cell type and time point are left out; the donor was told from shared clones.

This sequence joins TRBV5-1 and TRBJ1-1; 9 nucleotides agree with TRBD1. Germline V CDR1 and CDR2: SGHRS, YFSETQ. The CDR3 has 14 residues. After removal of 5 bases from V and 6 bases from J, the junction contained 8 bases not matched to a gene. CDR3 region: CASSPGTGSPEAFF. The CDR3, as DNA: TGCGCCAGCAGTCCCGGGACAGGGAGCCCTGAAGCTTTCTTT.

The chain recombines TRBV25-1 with TRBJ2-1; a weak D match, TRBD2 (6 bases). The ends were cut back, 6 bases at V and 10 bases at J, with 22 bases in the middle. This CDR3 is built from 15 residues. From germline, CDR1 is MGHDK and CDR2 SYGVNS. CDR3 in amino acids: CASSGVRDSPWEQFF. The CDR3 nucleotides read TGTGCCAGCAGCGGGGTCCGGGACTCCCCCTGGGAGCAGTTCTTC.

The rearrangement joins TRBV30 to TRBJ2-3; D call uncertain. V was trimmed by 1 base and J by 5 bases, leaving 4 bases between them. Per the germline V gene, CDR1 is GTSNPN and CDR2 is SVGIG (reference sequence). This CDR3 spans 11 amino acids. The CDR3 DNA reads TGTGCCTGGAGTGGCCTAGATACGCAGTATTTT. This encodes CAWSGLDTQYF.

This clonotype was observed a few times. The rearrangement joins TRBV12-3 or TRBV12-4 to TRBJ2-7, with unresolved D. CDR3 length equals 13 residues. Trimming shortened V by 2 bases and J by 3 bases, and 8 bases separated the two germline ends. The CDR3 loop is CASSLKGNYEQYF. CDR3 DNA sequence: TGTGCCAGCAGTTTAAAGGGTAACTACGAGCAGTACTTC.

V usage is TRBV27 and J usage is TRBJ1-3, with D maybe TRBD1 (5 bases). CDR3 length: 16 residues. Germline V gives CDR1 MNHEY, CDR2 SMNVEV (reference sequence). Trimming took off 5 bases at V and 4 bases at J, with 18 bases between the two ends. As DNA, the CDR3 is TGTGCCAGCAGTCCGGCGGGGGTCGGCAGCGGAAACACCATATATTTT. This gives the protein CASSPAGVGSGNTIYF.

CDR3 sequence (DNA): TGTGCCAGCAGCGAATTTTCACAGGGAGGTGAGCAGTTCTTC. Encoded protein: CASSEFSQGGEQFF. The chain recombines TRBV7-9 with TRBJ2-1; tentatively, D is TRBD1 or TRBD2 (6 bases each). The germline CDR1 and CDR2 sequences are SEHNR and FQNEAQ (reference sequence). The CDR3 loop spans 14 amino acids. The V and J ends lost 5 bases and 9 bases respectively, with 17 bases between them.

The chain couples TRBV30 to TRBJ2-7; 7 bases map to TRBD1. Unmatched junction bases numbered 5, after V lost 4 bases and J lost 2 bases. The CDR3 runs to 13 residues. CDR1 and CDR2 (germline): GTSNPN, SVGIG (reference sequence). CDR3 in amino acids: CAWMRGPTYEQYF. The CDR3 region has the DNA TGTGCCTGGATGAGGGGGCCGACCTACGAGCAGTACTTC.

This clonotype occurred a few times. As DNA, the CDR3 is TGTGCCAGCAGTCCCGGTTATTACTACAATGAGCAGTTCTTC. Translated, it gives CASSPGYYYNEQFF. The chain is built from TRBV6-5 and TRBJ2-1, with unresolved D. This CDR3 is built from 14 residues. With 5 bases removed from V and 3 bases from J, the gap between germline ends came to 11 bases. CDR1 and CDR2 (germline): MNHEY, SVGAGI.

This clonotype showed up just a few times. The chain employs TRBV27 and TRBJ2-5, with D perhaps matching TRBD2 (6 bases). V lost 6 bases to trimming and J lost 4 bases, with 12 bases between them. Germline V lookup: CDR1 MNHEY, CDR2 SMNVEV (reference sequence). This CDR3 contains 13 residues. The CDR3 DNA sequence: TGTGCCAGCAGCCGGACGGAGGGAGAGACCCAGTACTTC. Translated, it gives CASSRTEGETQYF.

This clonotype was counted a few times. The V gene is TRBV7-2, the J gene TRBJ1-5; D perhaps matches TRBD1 (5 bases). The ends were cut back, 5 bases at V and 4 bases at J, with 15 bases in the middle. This CDR3 is 15 amino acids long. CDR1 is SGHTA and CDR2 is FQGNSA in the germline V gene. The CDR3, as DNA: TGTGCCAGCAGCCTCGGGGGGGGGAGGAATCAGCCCCAGCATTTT. It translates to CASSLGGGRNQPQHF.

This clonotype was recorded a few times. The chain combines TRBV4-3 with TRBJ2-2; TRBD2 is a possible D gene (5 bases). Germline V gene lookup returns CDR1 LGHNA and CDR2 YSLEER. This CDR3 comprises 15 residues. The V and J ends lost 1 base and 4 bases respectively, with 10 bases between them. For the CDR3, the DNA is TGCGCCAGCAGCCAAGCGGGGAGTATCACCGGGGAGCTGTTTTTT. It yields the protein CASSQAGSITGELFF.